This TCR beta chain was sequenced in a study of shared clonotypes between healthy human individuals. Produced via immunoSEQ multiplex PCR; TCRdb's table is partial and in-frame only. The table records some 1 million clones, about 75% of them present only once. The source of this sequence is a man younger than 35 in good health. What was sequenced was memory CD4+ T cells sorted from blood. Subset: CD45RA-negative fraction.

The CDR3 is CASSHGHRNTEAFF. The DNA of the CDR3 is TGCGCCAGCAGCCACGGACACCGGAACACTGAAGCTTTCTTT. The genes are TRBV4-1 and TRBJ1-1; D possibly corresponds to TRBD1 (5 bases). The germline V and J ends were trimmed by 3 bases and 1 base, with 9 bases remaining between them. The CDR3 consists of 14 residues. The germline gives CDR1 MGHRA, CDR2 YSYEKL.